Below are 19 T cell receptor beta chains sequenced from a single sample in a study of T-cell reconstitution after alpha-beta-depleted transplantation in children. TCRbeta library preparation incorporated unique molecular identifiers. TCRdb analysed the PCR reads with MiXCR anew, one entry per CDR3 protein. The top ten hold about 5.9% of the sample, which has 200,000 or so distinct CDR3 sequences, about 6.6% seen once. The starting material was PBMCs, obtained before TCRalphabeta/CD19-depleted stem cell transplant. The receptors here all came from a boy aged 2 to 10 with acute lymphoblastic leukemia, due to receive a stem cell transplant.

V usage is TRBV5-1 and J usage is TRBJ1-1, with 8 bases matching TRBD1. Trimming removed 4 bases from V and 4 bases from J; junction bases left unmatched: 3. Germline assignment: CDR1 SGHRS and CDR2 YFSETQ. The CDR3 length is 13 residues. The DNA of the CDR3 is TGCGCCAGCAGCCTGACAGGGGTCACTGAAGCTTTCTTT. This gives the protein CASSLTGVTEAFF. Complete variable domain (other parts from reference TRBV5-1 and TRBJ1-1): KAGVTQTPRYLIKTRGQQVTLSCSPISGHRSVSWYQQTPGQGLQFLFEYFSETQRNKGNFPGRFSGRQFSNSRSEMNVSTLELGDSALYLCASSLTGVTEAFFGQGTRLTVV.

The chain recombines TRBV14 with TRBJ2-1; D possibly corresponds to TRBD1 (5 bases). Trimming removed 0 bases at V and 10 bases at J, with 7 bases between. Germline loops: CDR1 SGHDN, CDR2 FVKESK. The CDR3 contains 12 residues. The CDR3 nucleotides read TGTGCCAGCAGCCAAGAAAGGGGCGAGCAGTTCTTC. Translated, it gives CASSQERGEQFF.

Many counts were recorded for this clonotype. The chain is built from TRBV29-1 and TRBJ2-1, with TRBD2 identical over 11 bases. CDR3 length: 16 residues. V shed 1 base, J shed 8 bases, and the junction held 10 bases outside the gene matches. The germline V gene has CDR1 SQVTM and CDR2 ANQGSEA. CDR3 sequence reads: CSVEGIPGLAADEQFF. CDR3 nucleotide sequence: TGCAGCGTTGAAGGAATTCCGGGACTAGCGGCGGATGAGCAGTTCTTC.

This clonotype came up many times. The V call is TRBV7-9, the J call TRBJ1-2; tentative D call: TRBD1 (6 bases). Trimming stripped 3 bases from V and 1 base from J, with 9 bases between. Germline CDR1 SEHNR, CDR2 FQNEAQ (reference sequence). The CDR3 spans 14 residues. DNA of the CDR3: TGTGCCAGCAGCTTGGACAGTCTTAACTATGGCTACACCTTC. It codes for CASSLDSLNYGYTF.

In its sample, this clonotype was seen many times. The rearrangement uses TRBV5-6 and TRBJ1-5, with 7 bases matching TRBD1. The CDR3 consists of 14 residues. Trimming at V came to 4 bases and at J to 5 bases, leaving 6 bases not matched to a gene. Germline CDR1 and CDR2: SGHDT and YYEEEE. The CDR3 loop is CASSGNRGDQPQHF. The CDR3 DNA follows: TGTGCCAGCAGCGGGAACAGGGGCGATCAGCCCCAGCATTTT. Together with reference TRBV5-6 and TRBJ1-5, the CDR3 gives the full variable domain: DAGVTQSPTHLIKTRGQQVTLRCSPKSGHDTVSWYQQALGQGPQFIFQYYEEEERQRGNFPDRFSGHQFPNYSSELNVNALLLGDSALYLCASSGNRGDQPQHFGDGTRLSIL.

This clonotype came up a few times. This chain connects TRBV28 to TRBJ2-5, with 9 bases that match TRBD2. Unmatched junction bases numbered 11, after V lost 4 bases and J lost 5 bases. The CDR3 sequence is 16 residues long. Germline values: CDR1 MDHEN, CDR2 SYDVKM. The CDR3 DNA sequence: TGTGCCAGCAGTTGGGTGGCGCGGGGGGGCTTTGAGACCCAGTACTTC. This sequence encodes CASSWVARGGFETQYF.

The rearrangement joins TRBV5-5 to TRBJ2-2, with TRBD2 identical over 9 bases. With 0 bases clipped from V and 1 base from J, the junction kept 4 bases outside the gene matches. The CDR3 is 17 residues long. Germline V gives CDR1 SGHKS, CDR2 YYEKEE (reference sequence). Written as DNA, the CDR3 is TGTGCCAGCAGCTTGGCCCTGACTAGCGGGAACACCGGGGAGCTGTTTTTT. Its protein product is CASSLALTSGNTGELFF.

This clonotype was detected ten times or more. The chain combines TRBV12-3 or TRBV12-4 with TRBJ2-6, with D uncertain. With 1 base removed from V and 0 bases from J, the gap between germline ends came to 7 bases. The CDR3 has 16 amino acids. DNA of the CDR3: TGTGCCAGCAGTTTAGGACGCAGCTCTGGGGCCAACGTCCTGACTTTC. Protein: CASSLGRSSGANVLTF.

This chain links TRBV7-8 with TRBJ2-7; the D is unclear. The CDR3 contains 12 residues. The V gene lost 5 bases and the J gene lost 7 bases, with 12 bases spanning the gap. The germline V gene has CDR1 SGHVS and CDR2 FQNEAQ. CDR3 protein: CASSRRRTEQYF. In DNA, the CDR3 is TGTGCCAGCAGCCGACGAAGGACGGAGCAGTACTTC. The entire variable domain, with the rest obtained from reference TRBV7-8 and TRBJ2-7, is as follows: GAGVSQSPRYKVAKRGQDVALRCDPISGHVSLFWYQQALGQGPEFLTYFQNEAQLDKSGLPSDRFFAERPEGSVSTLKIQRTQQEDSAVYLCASSRRRTEQYFGPGTRLTVT.

This clonotype was detected many times. J is TRBJ2-7 and V is TRBV12-3 or TRBV12-4; tentative D call: TRBD2 (7 bases). V lost 3 bases to trimming and J lost 3 bases, with 15 bases between them. This CDR3 spans 15 amino acids. The CDR3 sequence: CASSFGGAGDYEQYF. The CDR3 DNA follows: TGTGCCAGCAGTTTTGGGGGGGCAGGGGACTACGAGCAGTACTTC.

V is TRBV7-9 and J is TRBJ2-2; no firm D call. Germline CDR1 SEHNR, CDR2 FQNEAQ (reference sequence). V lost 1 base and J lost 3, with 15 bases in between. This CDR3 contains 17 residues. The CDR3 protein is CASSLVSGLRDTGELFF. The CDR3 DNA is TGTGCCAGCAGCTTAGTTTCAGGTTTGCGAGACACCGGGGAGCTGTTTTTT.

This clonotype was recorded many times. DNA of the CDR3: TGTGCCAGCAGCCCATTCGGGTTGGCCCTGGGAAACATTCAGTACTTC. This codes for CASSPFGLALGNIQYF. V usage is TRBV7-2 and J usage is TRBJ2-4; D uncertain. The CDR3 sequence is 16 residues long. V lost 5 bases and J 6 bases, leaving 20 bases between the germline ends. Germline V gives CDR1 SGHTA, CDR2 FQGNSA.

J is TRBJ1-1 and V is TRBV2, with unresolved D. Germline loops: CDR1 SNHLY, CDR2 FYNNEI. CDR3 length: 14 residues. V lost 6 bases, J lost 0 bases, and 11 bases lay in between. CDR3 DNA: TGTGCCAGCAGCCGGACCGAAATGAACACTGAAGCTTTCTTT. Translation gives CASSRTEMNTEAFF.

This clonotype came up many times. The chain links TRBV7-9 to TRBJ1-4; D remains unclear. Trimming left V 2 bases short and J 4 bases short, with 11 bases between. Germline V gene sequence: CDR1 SEHNR, CDR2 FQNEAQ (reference sequence). There are 15 residues in the CDR3. The CDR3 spells CASSLSAPLNEKLFF. The DNA for the CDR3 is TGTGCCAGCAGCTTATCGGCCCCGCTTAATGAAAAACTGTTTTTT.

This clonotype showed up many times. This chain joins TRBV5-1 and TRBJ2-1, with 8 bases lining up with TRBD2. V dropped 0 bases and J dropped 2; count of bases not matched to a gene: 7. Looked up from germline, CDR1 is SGHRS and CDR2 is YFSETQ. This CDR3 has 17 amino acids. The CDR3 loop reads CASSLASGSPPYNEQFF. As DNA, the CDR3 is TGCGCCAGCAGCTTGGCCAGCGGGAGTCCCCCCTACAATGAGCAGTTCTTC.

The table lists this clonotype with many counts. The chain recombines TRBV28 with TRBJ2-1, with TRBD2 matching over 10 bases. CDR3 length: 15 residues. Germline-derived CDR1 and CDR2 are MDHEN and SYDVKM. J was trimmed by 4 bases and V by 5 bases; bases with no gene match: 5. The CDR3 nucleotides are TGTGCCAGCAGTCCCTTACTAGCGGGGTACAATGAGCAGTTCTTC. Protein product: CASSPLLAGYNEQFF.

This clonotype was seen many times. The rearrangement uses TRBV29-1 and TRBJ2-1, with TRBD2 as a possible D gene (5 bases). Germline CDR1 reads SQVTM; CDR2 reads ANQGSEA. Trimming removed 5 bases from V and 2 bases from J, with 13 bases in between. This CDR3 comprises 14 residues. Here the CDR3 DNA reads TGCAGCGTTCTAAGTGGGAGCACCTACAATGAGCAGTTCTTC. Encoded protein: CSVLSGSTYNEQFF.

The V call is TRBV18, the J call TRBJ1-5, with D possibly TRBD1 on 5 matching bases. The germline CDR1 and CDR2 sequences are KGHSH and LQKENI. This CDR3 is 12 amino acids long. V gave up 5 bases and J gave up 8 bases, with 10 bases separating them. CDR3 loop: CASSAPGKPQHF. CDR3 bases: TGTGCCAGCTCAGCCCCAGGGAAGCCCCAGCATTTT.

As to this clonotype: The CDR3 end shows no conserved phenylalanine or tryptophan, and so a read error is likely. The CDR3, as DNA: TGTGCCAGCAGTTGGACCAATTCACCCCTCCACTAT. The encoded protein is CASSWTNSPLHY. The chain combines TRBV28 with TRBJ1-6; D unclear. The CDR3 has 12 residues. Looked up from germline, CDR1 is MDHEN and CDR2 is SYDVKM. V lost 4 bases and J 7 bases, leaving 5 bases between the germline ends.